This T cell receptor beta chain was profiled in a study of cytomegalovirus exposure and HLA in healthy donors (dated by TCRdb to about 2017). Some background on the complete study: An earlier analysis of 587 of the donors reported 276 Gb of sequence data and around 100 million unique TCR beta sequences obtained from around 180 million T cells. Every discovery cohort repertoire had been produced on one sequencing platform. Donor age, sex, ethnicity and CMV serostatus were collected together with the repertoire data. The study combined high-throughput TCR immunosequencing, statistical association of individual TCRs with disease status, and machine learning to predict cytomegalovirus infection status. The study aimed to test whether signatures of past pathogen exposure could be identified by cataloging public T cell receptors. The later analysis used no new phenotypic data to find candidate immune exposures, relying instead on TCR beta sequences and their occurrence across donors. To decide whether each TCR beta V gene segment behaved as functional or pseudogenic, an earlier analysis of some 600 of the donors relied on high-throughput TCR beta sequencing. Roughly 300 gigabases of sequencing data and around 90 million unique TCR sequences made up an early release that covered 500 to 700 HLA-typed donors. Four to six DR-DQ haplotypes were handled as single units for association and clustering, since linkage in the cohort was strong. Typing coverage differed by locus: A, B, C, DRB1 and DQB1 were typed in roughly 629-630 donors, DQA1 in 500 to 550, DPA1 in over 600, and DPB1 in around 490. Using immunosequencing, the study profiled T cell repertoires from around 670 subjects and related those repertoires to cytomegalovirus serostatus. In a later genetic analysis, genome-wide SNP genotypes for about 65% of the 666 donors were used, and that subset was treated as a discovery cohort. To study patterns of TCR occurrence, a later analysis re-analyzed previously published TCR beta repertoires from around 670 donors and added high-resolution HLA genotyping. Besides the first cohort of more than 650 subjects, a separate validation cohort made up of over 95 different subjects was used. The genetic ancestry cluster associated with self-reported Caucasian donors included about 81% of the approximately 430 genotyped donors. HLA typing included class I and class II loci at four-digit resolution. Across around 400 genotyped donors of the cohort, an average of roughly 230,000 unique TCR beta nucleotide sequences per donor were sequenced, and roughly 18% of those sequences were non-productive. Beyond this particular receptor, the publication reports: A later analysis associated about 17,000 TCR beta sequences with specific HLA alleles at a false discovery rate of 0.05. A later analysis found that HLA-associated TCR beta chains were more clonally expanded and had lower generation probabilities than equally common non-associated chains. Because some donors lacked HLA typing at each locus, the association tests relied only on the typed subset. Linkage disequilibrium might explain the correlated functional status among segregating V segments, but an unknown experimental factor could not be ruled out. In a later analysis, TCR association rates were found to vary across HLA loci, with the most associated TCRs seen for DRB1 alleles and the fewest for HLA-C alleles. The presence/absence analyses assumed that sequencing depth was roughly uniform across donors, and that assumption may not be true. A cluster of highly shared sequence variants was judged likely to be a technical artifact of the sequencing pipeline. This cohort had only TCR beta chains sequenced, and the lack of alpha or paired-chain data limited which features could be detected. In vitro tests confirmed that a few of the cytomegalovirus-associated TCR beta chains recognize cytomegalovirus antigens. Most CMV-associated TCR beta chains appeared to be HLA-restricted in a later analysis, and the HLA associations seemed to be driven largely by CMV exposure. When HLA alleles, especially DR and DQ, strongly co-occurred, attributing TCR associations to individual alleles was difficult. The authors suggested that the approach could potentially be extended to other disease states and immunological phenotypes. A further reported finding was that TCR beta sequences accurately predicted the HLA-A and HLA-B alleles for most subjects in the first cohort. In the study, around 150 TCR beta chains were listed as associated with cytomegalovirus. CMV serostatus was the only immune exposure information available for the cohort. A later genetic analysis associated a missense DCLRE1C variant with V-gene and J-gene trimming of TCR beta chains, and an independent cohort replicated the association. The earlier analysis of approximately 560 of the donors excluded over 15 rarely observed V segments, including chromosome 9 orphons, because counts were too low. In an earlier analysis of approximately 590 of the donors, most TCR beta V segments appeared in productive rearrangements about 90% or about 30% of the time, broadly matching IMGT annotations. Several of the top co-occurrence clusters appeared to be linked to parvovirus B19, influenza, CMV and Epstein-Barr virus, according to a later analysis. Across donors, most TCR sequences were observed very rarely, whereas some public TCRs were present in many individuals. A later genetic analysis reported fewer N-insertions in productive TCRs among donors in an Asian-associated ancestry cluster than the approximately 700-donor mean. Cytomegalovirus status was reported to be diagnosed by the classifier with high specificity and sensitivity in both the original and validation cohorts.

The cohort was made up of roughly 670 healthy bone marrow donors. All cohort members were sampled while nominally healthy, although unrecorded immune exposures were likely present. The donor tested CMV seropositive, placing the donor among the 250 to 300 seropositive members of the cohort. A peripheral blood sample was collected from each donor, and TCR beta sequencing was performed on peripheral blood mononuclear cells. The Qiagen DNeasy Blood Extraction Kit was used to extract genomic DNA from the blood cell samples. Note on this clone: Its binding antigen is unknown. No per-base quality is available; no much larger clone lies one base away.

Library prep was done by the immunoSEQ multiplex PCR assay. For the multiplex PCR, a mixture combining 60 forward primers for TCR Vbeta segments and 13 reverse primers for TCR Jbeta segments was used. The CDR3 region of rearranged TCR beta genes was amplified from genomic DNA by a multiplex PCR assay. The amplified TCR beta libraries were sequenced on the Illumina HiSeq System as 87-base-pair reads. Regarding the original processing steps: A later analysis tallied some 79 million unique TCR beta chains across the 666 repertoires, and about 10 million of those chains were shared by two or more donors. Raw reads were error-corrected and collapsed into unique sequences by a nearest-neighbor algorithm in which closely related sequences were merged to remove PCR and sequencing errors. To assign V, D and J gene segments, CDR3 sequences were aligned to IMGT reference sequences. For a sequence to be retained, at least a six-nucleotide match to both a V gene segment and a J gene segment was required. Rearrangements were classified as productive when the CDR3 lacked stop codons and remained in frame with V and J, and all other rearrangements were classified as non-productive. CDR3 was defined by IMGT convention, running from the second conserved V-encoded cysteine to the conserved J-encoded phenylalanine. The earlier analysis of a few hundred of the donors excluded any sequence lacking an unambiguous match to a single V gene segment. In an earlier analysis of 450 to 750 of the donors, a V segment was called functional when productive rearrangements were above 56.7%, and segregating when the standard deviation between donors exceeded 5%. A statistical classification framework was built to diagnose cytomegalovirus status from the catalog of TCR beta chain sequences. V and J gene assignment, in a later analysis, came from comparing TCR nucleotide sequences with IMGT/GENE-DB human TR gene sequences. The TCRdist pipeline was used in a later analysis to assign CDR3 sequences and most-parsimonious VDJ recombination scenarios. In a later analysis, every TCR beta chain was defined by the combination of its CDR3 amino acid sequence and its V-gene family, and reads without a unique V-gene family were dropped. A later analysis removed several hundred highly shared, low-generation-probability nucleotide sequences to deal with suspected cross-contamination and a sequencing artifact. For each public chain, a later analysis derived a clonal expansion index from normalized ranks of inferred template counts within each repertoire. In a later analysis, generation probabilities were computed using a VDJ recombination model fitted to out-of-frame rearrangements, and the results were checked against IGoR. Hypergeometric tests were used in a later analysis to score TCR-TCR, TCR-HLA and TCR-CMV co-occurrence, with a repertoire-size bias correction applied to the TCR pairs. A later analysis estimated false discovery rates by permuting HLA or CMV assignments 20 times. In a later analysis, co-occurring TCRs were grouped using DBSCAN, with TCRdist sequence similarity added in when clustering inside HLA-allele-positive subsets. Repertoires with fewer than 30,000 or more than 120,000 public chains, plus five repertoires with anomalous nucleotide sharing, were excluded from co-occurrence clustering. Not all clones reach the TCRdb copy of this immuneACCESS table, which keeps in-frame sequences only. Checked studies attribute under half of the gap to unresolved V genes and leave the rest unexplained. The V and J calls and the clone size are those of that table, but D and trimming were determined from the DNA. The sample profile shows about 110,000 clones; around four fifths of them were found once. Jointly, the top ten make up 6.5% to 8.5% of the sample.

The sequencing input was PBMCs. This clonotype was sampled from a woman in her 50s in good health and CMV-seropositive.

The nucleotides read TGTGCCAGTAGTCTCGGGACAGGGGAACTGGAGACCCAGTACTTC. This gives the protein CASSLGTGELETQYF. The chain uses TRBV19 and TRBJ2-5, with 10 bases aligning to TRBD1. Taken from cysteine to phenylalanine, the CDR3 has 15 residues. The entry retains the CDR3 DNA only, 45 bases that are in frame from base 1. In the germline V gene (reference sequence), CDR1 corresponds to LNHDA and CDR2 to SQIVND. Relative to germline, V is missing 5 bases and J is missing 5 bases, with 8 bases of the junction outside any gene match.